The rows below give T cell receptor beta chains drawn from one sample of a study of Ad26.COV2.S vaccination and SARS-CoV-2 variants. The repertoire was sequenced with immunoSEQ multiplex PCR; TCRdb's copy has only in-frame clones and lacks some. The sample carries about 500,000 clones, 80% to 90% recorded once. Here the sequenced sample was peripheral blood, taken in a trial of Ad26.COV2.S vaccine versus placebo. These receptors were taken from a person aged 18-60 years who received the Ad26.COV2.S COVID-19 vaccine or a placebo. The CDR3 runs from the conserved cysteine through the conserved F or W. A D gene is named only where the DNA matches it firmly. Rows give clone size only sometimes, using once, few, many, or a class for an expanded clone.

V gene	J gene	D gene	clone size	CDR3 protein	CDR3 DNA
TRBV13	TRBJ1-1	-	-	CASSSRLMNTEAFF	TGTGCCAGCAGCTCCCGATTGATGAACACTGAAGCTTTCTTT
TRBV6-2/TRBV6-3	TRBJ1-1	-	once	CASSPPYMNTEAFF	TGTGCCAGCAGCCCCCCCTATATGAACACTGAAGCTTTCTTT
TRBV9	TRBJ1-1	TRBD1	once	CASSPLGQGRSTEAFF	TGTGCCAGCAGCCCCTTGGGACAGGGCCGGTCCACTGAAGCTTTCTTT
TRBV15	TRBJ2-3	-	-	CATSPSLGGSGDTQYF	TGTGCCACCAGCCCCTCGCTCGGGGGATCAGGAGATACGCAGTATTTT
TRBV4-1	TRBJ2-5	-	-	CASSQDWSIETQYF	TGCGCCAGCAGCCAAGATTGGAGTATCGAGACCCAGTACTTC
TRBV10-1	TRBJ2-1	-	-	CASSEGRAYNEQFF	TGCGCCAGCAGTGAGGGCAGGGCTTACAATGAGCAGTTCTTC
TRBV6-1	TRBJ1-4	-	once	CASSGWGSTTNEKLFF	TGTGCCAGCAGTGGTTGGGGAAGCACAACTAATGAAAAACTGTTTTTT
TRBV7-9	TRBJ2-7	TRBD1	-	CASSLAFGTGGFKQYF	TGTGCCAGCAGCTTAGCGTTCGGGACAGGGGGTTTCAAGCAGTACTTC
TRBV7-6	TRBJ2-2	TRBD1	-	CASSLEAGGALTGELFF	TGTGCCAGCAGCTTAGAGGCAGGGGGCGCGTTAACCGGGGAGCTGTTTTTT
TRBV5-1	TRBJ1-4	-	-	CASREWSNEKLFF	TGCGCCAGCAGGGAGTGGTCTAATGAAAAACTGTTTTTT
TRBV27	TRBJ2-5	TRBD1	-	CASSLGTGGETQYF	TGTGCCAGCAGTTTAGGGACAGGGGGAGAGACCCAGTACTTC
TRBV18	TRBJ2-3	-	-	CASSPLLAGTDTQYF	TGTGCCAGCTCACCACTCTTAGCTGGCACAGATACGCAGTATTTT
TRBV4-2	TRBJ1-5	TRBD1	-	CASSRGGPGQGHEPQHF	TGTGCCAGCAGCCGAGGGGGTCCGGGACAGGGGCATGAGCCCCAGCATTTT
TRBV19	TRBJ2-1	TRBD2	-	CASSFELAGEPEQFF	TGTGCCAGTAGTTTCGAACTAGCGGGAGAGCCTGAGCAGTTCTTC
TRBV5-1	TRBJ2-3	-	-	CASSPLAGTDTQYF	TGCGCCAGCAGCCCTCTTGCGGGCACAGATACGCAGTATTTT
TRBV7-9	TRBJ2-2	TRBD2	-	CASGLAGNTGELFF	TGTGCCAGCGGGCTAGCGGGTAACACCGGGGAGCTGTTTTTT
TRBV14	TRBJ1-1	TRBD1	-	CASSPTGVEAFF	TGTGCCAGCAGCCCAACAGGGGTTGAAGCTTTCTTT
TRBV15	TRBJ2-7	TRBD2	-	CATSRLPGLAGSYEQYF	TGTGCCACCAGCAGATTACCGGGACTAGCGGGATCCTACGAGCAGTACTTC
TRBV5-5	TRBJ1-2	-	-	CASSLVAGIDGYTF	TGTGCCAGCAGCTTGGTGGCAGGGATTGATGGCTACACCTTC
TRBV29-1	TRBJ2-1	-	-	CSVVSHSYNEQFF	TGCAGCGTTGTCAGCCACTCCTACAATGAGCAGTTCTTC
TRBV18	TRBJ1-1	-	-	CASSPLTRNTEAFF	TGTGCCAGCTCACCATTGACCAGAAACACTGAAGCTTTCTTT
TRBV11-2	TRBJ2-2	-	-	CASSFVGVRISAGELFF	TGTGCCAGCAGCTTCGTGGGTGTGAGGATAAGCGCCGGGGAGCTGTTTTTT
TRBV5-1	TRBJ1-1	-	-	CASSPLGTEAFF	TGCGCCAGCAGCCCTCTTGGGACTGAAGCTTTCTTT
TRBV5-1	TRBJ2-3	TRBD2	-	CASSPTSASTDTQYF	TGCGCCAGCAGCCCAACTAGCGCGAGCACAGATACGCAGTATTTT